Listed below are T cell receptor beta chains from one sample, sequenced in a study of vaccination and CD4 T cells after COVID-19. TCRdb reprocessed the PCR reads with MiXCR, giving one entry per CDR3 protein. The table has under 20,000 distinct CDR3 sequences, 35% to 50% seen once. Which antigens these TCRs recognize remains unknown. Sequencing was performed on CD4+ T cells from blood, cultured in vitro, taken after SARS-CoV-2 vaccination. The receptors here all came from a human donor who had recovered from COVID-19. CDR3s include the opening cysteine and the closing phenylalanine or tryptophan. D genes are given only for firm matches. Size values are once, few and many counts, or a class for expanded clones, and some rows have none.

TRBV27	TRBJ2-7	.	.	13	TGTGCCAGCAGTTTCTCGTGGGGCGACGAGCAGTACTTC	CASSFSWGDEQYF
TRBV27	TRBJ1-5	.	medium-sized	13	TGTGCCAGCAGTTTATGGGGCAATCAGCCCCAGCATTTT	CASSLWGNQPQHF
TRBV29-1	TRBJ1-1	.	.	10	TGCAGCGTTGGAGAGACTGAAGCTTTCTTT	CSVGETEAFF
TRBV7-9	TRBJ2-3	.	medium-sized	15	TGTGCCAGCAGCTTATTTGGGGGTAGGCCAGATACGCAGTATTTT	CASSLFGGRPDTQYF
TRBV28	TRBJ1-1	.	.	14	TGTGCCAGCAGTTTACGAGGAGGGATCACTGAAGCTTTCTTT	CASSLRGGITEAFF
TRBV20-1	TRBJ1-1	.	few	15	TGCAGTGCTAGTCGCGTGGGTTTCAAAGACACTGAAGCTTTCTTT	CSASRVGFKDTEAFF
TRBV7-9	TRBJ1-5	.	.	12	TGTGCCAGCAGCTTAGGAAGTCAGCCCCAGCATTTT	CASSLGSQPQHF
TRBV11-3	TRBJ2-3	TRBD1	.	14	TGTGCCAGCAGCGACCGGACAGGGCCGGATACGCAGTATTTT	CASSDRTGPDTQYF
TRBV6-1	TRBJ2-1	TRBD2	.	16	TGTGCCAGCAGTCCTAGCGGGGGTACTTCCTACAATGAGCAGTTCTTC	CASSPSGGTSYNEQFF
TRBV7-8	TRBJ2-7	.	.	14	TGTGCCAGCAGCTTAGCACTGGGGACGGGCGAGCAGTACTTC	CASSLALGTGEQYF
TRBV7-9	TRBJ2-3	TRBD2	.	14	TGTGCCAGCAGCCCAAGGACTAGCGGAGATACGCAGTATTTT	CASSPRTSGDTQYF
TRBV2	TRBJ1-5	.	few	14	TGTGCCAGCACAGGGAGGGCCCCCAATCAGCCCCAGCATTTT	CASTGRAPNQPQHF
TRBV4-3	TRBJ2-2	.	once	17	TGCGCCAGCAGCCAAGATTTAGGAGCAGCCAACACCGGGGAGCTGTTTTTT	CASSQDLGAANTGELFF
TRBV6-1	TRBJ1-5	.	.	15	TGTGCCAGCAGCCTCGGCAGGGGACCCAATCAGCCCCAGCATTTT	CASSLGRGPNQPQHF
TRBV7-2	TRBJ2-7	TRBD2	few	18	TGTGCCAGCAGCTTAGTCGGATCTAGCGGGGGAACCCCCTACGAGCAGTACTTC	CASSLVGSSGGTPYEQYF
TRBV28	TRBJ1-1	.	few	10	TGTGCCAGCAAGGACACTGAAGCTTTCTTT	CASKDTEAFF
TRBV25-1	TRBJ2-7	TRBD1	.	13	TGTGCCACAGGGACAGGGTCATTCTACGAGCAGTACTTC	CATGTGSFYEQYF
TRBV4-3	TRBJ1-2	.	.	14	TGCGCCAGCAGCCAAGCTTTTGACAACTATGGCTACACCTTC	CASSQAFDNYGYTF
TRBV6-1	TRBJ2-3	.	.	15	TGTGCCAGCAGTGACGACTACCTTAACACAGATACGCAGTATTTT	CASSDDYLNTDTQYF
TRBV19	TRBJ2-7	.	.	12	TGTGCCAGTAGTAACACTAGGAGCGAGCAGTACTTC	CASSNTRSEQYF
TRBV7-2	TRBJ1-2	.	.	14	TGTGCCAGCAGCCTAAACAAGGGTACCTATGGCTACACCTTC	CASSLNKGTYGYTF
TRBV7-2	TRBJ2-3	.	few	12	TGTGCCAGCAGTACCACAGGGCCGACGCAGTATTTT	CASSTTGPTQYF
TRBV20-1	TRBJ1-1	.	.	14	TGCAGTGCTACAAAAAGGCAGTTGTACACTGAAGCTTTCTTT	CSATKRQLYTEAFF
TRBV6-5	TRBJ1-1	.	medium-sized	16	TGTGCCAGCAGTTACCCCGTGGGAGGGGAGGACACTGAAGCTTTCTTT	CASSYPVGGEDTEAFF
TRBV6-5	TRBJ1-2	.	.	14	TGTGCCAGCAGTTACTCGACGGCAGGGGATGGCTACACCTTC	CASSYSTAGDGYTF
TRBV11-2	TRBJ1-1	.	.	15	TGTGCCAGCAGCTTCTCCTGGGCAGGGAGCACTGAAGCTTTCTTT	CASSFSWAGSTEAFF
TRBV28	TRBJ2-7	TRBD2	.	15	TGTGCCAGCAGTTTAAGGGCTAGCGGGACCTACGAGCAGTACTTC	CASSLRASGTYEQYF
TRBV7-9	TRBJ2-2	TRBD2	.	18	TGTGCCAGCAGTCGCCGGCGGCTTAGCGGGGGGAACGCCGGGGAGCTGTTTTTT	CASSRRRLSGGNAGELFF
TRBV20-1	TRBJ2-5	TRBD2	.	16	TGCAGTGCTATGACTAGCGGGATCGGGCCGGAGGAGACCCAGTACTTC	CSAMTSGIGPEETQYF
TRBV20-1	TRBJ2-7	TRBD2	.	12	TGCAGTGCTTTAGCGGGAGGGCCCGAGCAGTACTTC	CSALAGGPEQYF
TRBV6-1	TRBJ1-5	.	.	16	TGTGCCAGCAGTGAATTATTCGGGGGAGACAATCAGCCCCAGCATTTT	CASSELFGGDNQPQHF
TRBV7-6	TRBJ2-1	.	.	13	TGTGCCAGCAGTCGGGACTGGAACAATGAGCAGTTCTTC	CASSRDWNNEQFF